Here is one T cell receptor (beta chain) with its context. A few counts support this clonotype. There is no known antigen for this receptor. Within one base of it there is no much larger clone, and no base qualities were kept. The entry originates in a study of Graves' ophthalmopathy and Graves' hyperthyroidism (dated by TCRdb to 2017 to 2018). Regarding the research as a whole: Peripheral blood was collected at initial diagnosis, before any treatment. TCR beta repertoire signatures were used to distinguish Graves' ophthalmopathy from Graves' hyperthyroidism and to predict progression to ophthalmopathy. In total, over 130 blood samples were TCR-sequenced: roughly 45 ophthalmopathy, some 80 hyperthyroidism and roughly 17 hyperthyroidism-to-ophthalmopathy patients. A discovery set of 100 patients (more than 40 ophthalmopathy, under 65 stable hyperthyroidism) was enrolled to explore V-J signatures distinguishing ophthalmopathy from hyperthyroidism. An independent validation cohort was composed of 18 hyperthyroidism patients and around 15 patients who later progressed from hyperthyroidism to ophthalmopathy. In roughly 6 hyperthyroidism patients, the T-cell repertoire of thyroid tissue was compared with the T-cell repertoire of blood. Following sample collection, hyperthyroidism patients were given methimazole at a starting dose of 30 mg daily, and ophthalmopathy patients were given high-dose intravenous methylprednisolone. The 100 discovery patients were divided at random into training and test sets in a 7:3 ratio.

For repertoire sequencing, the TCR beta CDR3 regions were amplified from RNA transcripts. The first round of RT-PCR was done with HTBI primers and the Qiagen OneStep RT-PCR kit, and was followed by a second round of multiplex PCR, then size selection and purification. Libraries were sequenced on an Illumina HiSeq2000 using paired-end 100 bp reads. For the original study's pipeline: SOAPnuke was used to process the reads, removing any read that contained adapters or uncalled bases, had a mean Phred below 15, or lacked an exact match to the constant primer or identifier. COPE v1.2.5 was used to merge high-quality paired reads. Each unique nucleotide sequence was defined as a clonotype, and clonotypes were aligned to IMGT TRB V, D and J references with MiTCR v1.1. The analysis was limited to V-J combinations with a frequency above 0.0001, which together covered 99% to 99.2% of repertoires. For each V-J combination, a TCR clonal expansion and chaos score was defined as F50 clonal expansion divided by the chaos observed in the TCRdist matrix. Welch's t-statistics and random forest were used to reduce features to over ten V-J combinations, which were fed into a naive Bayes classifier. Thyroid-blood repertoire similarity was quantified with the Morisita-Horn index. Using fastp at Q25 and MiXCR, TCRdb reprocessed the public reads and kept productive beta chains. Rows are combined by CDR3 protein, so each entry shows the most common genes and DNA. V and J calls and clone size were set by TCRdb, not the authors. Here the sample has around 400,000 distinct CDR3 sequences; around 18% occur a single time. The ten largest clones add up to about 1.6% of the sample.

Points the paper makes about the study in general: Most expanded thyroid clonotypes with a frequency above 0.001 also appeared in blood, which suggests that blood repertoires may reflect the immune response in the thyroid. No statistical method was used to set the sample size in advance, and the investigators knew which group each participant was assigned to. In validation, the model predicted ophthalmopathy progression with nearly 71% sensitivity and approximately 75% specificity; more than ten predicted patients were CT-confirmed with GO in a median of 6.5 months. In cross-validation, the 13-signature model distinguished ophthalmopathy from stable hyperthyroidism with less than 90% sensitivity and around 84% specificity, while in the test set the corresponding values were about 80% and 75%.

V lost 7 bases and J lost 1 base; the stretch between them is 7 bases long. The CDR3 measures 11 amino acids from cysteine to phenylalanine. Left in the record is the CDR3 DNA by itself, 33 bases read in frame from the first base. In the germline V gene, CDR1 corresponds to SQVTM and CDR2 to ANQGSEA. Ophthalmopathy patients had moderately to severely active disease, Clinical Activity Score of at least 3, NOSPECS grade of at least 4, and disease duration under 3 months. Anyone with other autoimmune diseases, uncontrolled infections, pregnancy or lactation was excluded from the study. Diagnosis relied on clinical symptoms, serum thyroxine, TRAb, thyroid ultrasound and orbital computed tomography. Ficoll-Paque density gradient centrifugation was used to isolate PBMCs from about 10 ml of fresh peripheral blood. Total RNA was extracted using Trizol reagent, and RNA quality was checked on an Agilent 2100 Bioanalyzer.

This TCR came from a young woman with Graves' ophthalmopathy. Donor details come from another sample of the same person, matched by shared clones. Sequencing input: peripheral blood. Recombination connected TRBV29-1 to TRBJ1-1; the D gene is unclear. The CDR3 reads CSGAWNTEAFF. The sequenced DNA: TGCAGCGGGGCCTGGAACACTGAAGCTTTCTTT.